Listed here is a single T cell receptor beta chain. A few counts support this clone. There is no known antigen for this receptor. Base qualities were left out, and no much larger clone turns up one base away. The collaborating institutions used their own protocols to collect whole blood in K2EDTA tubes. For TCRbeta analysis, collaborators shipped samples in one of three forms: frozen whole blood, isolated PBMCs, or DNA extracted from either of those sample types. The source of the sample is a study of blood T cell repertoires in COVID-19 (dated by TCRdb to about 2020). With respect to the entire study: The collaborator samples originated in the United States, Italy and Spain and spanned the acute and convalescent phases of COVID-19. The material from the prospective study consisted of cDNA or gDNA derived from T cells, B-cell-depleted T cells, or PBMCs. Deeply sampled blood TCRbeta repertoires from subjects exposed to, actively infected with, or recovered from COVID-19 were included in the dataset. The repertoires were released in a freely available public database meant as a resource for research on the immune response to SARS-CoV-2. Samples came from the ongoing ImmuneRACE study (first 160 participants) plus 1,254 subjects from 6 global collaborators. The sample metadata nearly always contained a de-identified subject ID, COVID-19 status, age in years and sex. Where available, HLA class I and class II types were obtained from metadata supplied by the sample provider rather than from assay-based typing.

The immunoSEQ Assay, a bias-controlled multiplex PCR, was used to amplify TCRbeta CDR3 regions from genomic DNA. The authors processed their data as follows. The number of nucleated cells in each sample was estimated by amplification of reference gene primers within the assay. To quantify the absolute abundance of each unique TCRbeta CDR3 rearrangement, sequence reads were collapsed and filtered. For each sample, productive Simpson clonality was calculated as the square root of Simpson's diversity index over productive rearrangements. TCRdb mirrors the immuneACCESS table, restricted to in-frame sequences. Some clones are absent from its copies; in checked studies, under half trace to an unresolved V gene, and the reason for the others is unknown. The D gene and trimming were derived from the DNA, and the V and J assignments and clone size from that table. This sample lists about 170,000 clones; 85% to 90% were detected once. The biggest ten clones account for 3% to 4% of the sample.

Trimming takes 4 bases off V and 4 bases off J; junction bases not matched to a gene: 11. From cysteine to phenylalanine, the CDR3 is 17 amino acids long. CDR3 DNA only is kept here, 51 bases in frame from base 1. According to the germline V gene, CDR1 reads SGHDT and CDR2 reads YYEEEE. The paper's findings and limits, for the study overall: The quantity of clinical and demographic metadata differed by source and by participant and was supplied without curation.

The receptor's source is a man younger than 30 with active or convalescent COVID-19. The sample consisted of peripheral blood. Recombination connected TRBV5-6 to TRBJ1-2; the junction holds 12 bases that match TRBD1. The DNA sequence is TGTGCCAGCAGCCCCGGGACAGGGGGCCGATTAGCCTATGGCTACACCTTC. This encodes CASSPGTGGRLAYGYTF.